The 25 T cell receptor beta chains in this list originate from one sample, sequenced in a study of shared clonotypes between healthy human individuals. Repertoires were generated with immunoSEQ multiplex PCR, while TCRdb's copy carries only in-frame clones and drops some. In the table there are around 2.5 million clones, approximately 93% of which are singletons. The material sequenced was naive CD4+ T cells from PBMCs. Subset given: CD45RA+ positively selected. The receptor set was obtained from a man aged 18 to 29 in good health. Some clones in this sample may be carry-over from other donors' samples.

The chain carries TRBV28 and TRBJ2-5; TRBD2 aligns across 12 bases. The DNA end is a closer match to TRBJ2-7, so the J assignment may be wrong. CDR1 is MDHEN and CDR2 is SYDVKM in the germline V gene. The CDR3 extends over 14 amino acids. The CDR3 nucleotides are TGTGCCAGCAATAGACTAGCGGGAGCTTACGAGCAGTACTTC. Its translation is CASNRLAGAYEQYF.

The CDR3 bases are TGTGCCAGCTCAAGGCAGCCTTACCCCATTGAAAAACTGTTTTTT. This sequence encodes CASSRQPYPIEKLFF. The chain carries TRBV6-1 and TRBJ1-4, with D hard to call. The V gene lost 8 bases and the J gene lost 7 bases, with 20 bases spanning the gap. Germline V gene sequence: CDR1 MNHNS, CDR2 SASEGT. The CDR3 spans 15 residues.

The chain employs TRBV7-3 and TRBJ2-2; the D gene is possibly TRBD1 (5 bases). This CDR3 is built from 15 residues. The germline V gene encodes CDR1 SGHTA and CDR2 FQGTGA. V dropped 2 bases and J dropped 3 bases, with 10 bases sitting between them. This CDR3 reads CASSLLGEDTGELFF. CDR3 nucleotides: TGTGCCAGCAGCTTATTAGGGGAAGACACCGGGGAGCTGTTTTTT.

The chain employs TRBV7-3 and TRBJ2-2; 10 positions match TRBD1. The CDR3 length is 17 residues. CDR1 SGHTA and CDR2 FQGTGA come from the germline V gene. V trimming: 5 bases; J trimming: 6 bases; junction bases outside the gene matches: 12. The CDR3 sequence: CASSTTGGAVSAGELFF. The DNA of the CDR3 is TGTGCCAGCAGCACGACAGGGGGCGCCGTCTCCGCCGGGGAGCTGTTTTTT.

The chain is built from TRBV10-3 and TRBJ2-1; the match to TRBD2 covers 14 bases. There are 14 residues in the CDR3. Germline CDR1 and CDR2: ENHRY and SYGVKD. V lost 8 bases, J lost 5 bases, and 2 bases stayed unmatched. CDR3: CAIGTSGGNNEQFF. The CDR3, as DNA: TGTGCCATCGGGACTAGCGGGGGAAACAATGAGCAGTTCTTC.

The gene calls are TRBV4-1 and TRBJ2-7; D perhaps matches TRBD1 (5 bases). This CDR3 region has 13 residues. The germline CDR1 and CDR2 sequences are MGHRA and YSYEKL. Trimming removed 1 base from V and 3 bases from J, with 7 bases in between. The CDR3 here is CASSQGGLYEQYF. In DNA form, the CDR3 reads TGCGCCAGCAGCCAAGGGGGCCTCTACGAGCAGTACTTC.

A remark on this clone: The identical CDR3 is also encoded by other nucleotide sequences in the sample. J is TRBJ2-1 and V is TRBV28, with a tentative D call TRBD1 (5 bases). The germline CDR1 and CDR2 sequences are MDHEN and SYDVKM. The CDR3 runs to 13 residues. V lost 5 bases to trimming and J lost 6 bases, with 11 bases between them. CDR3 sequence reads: CASSLLRANEQFF. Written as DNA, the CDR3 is TGTGCCAGCAGTCTCCTCAGGGCCAATGAGCAGTTCTTC.

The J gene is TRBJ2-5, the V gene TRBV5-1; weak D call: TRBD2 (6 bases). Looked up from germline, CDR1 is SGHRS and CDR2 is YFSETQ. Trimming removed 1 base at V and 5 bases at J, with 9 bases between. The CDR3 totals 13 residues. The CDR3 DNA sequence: TGCGCCAGCAGCTTGTCGGGAGCGGAGACCCAGTACTTC. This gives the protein CASSLSGAETQYF.

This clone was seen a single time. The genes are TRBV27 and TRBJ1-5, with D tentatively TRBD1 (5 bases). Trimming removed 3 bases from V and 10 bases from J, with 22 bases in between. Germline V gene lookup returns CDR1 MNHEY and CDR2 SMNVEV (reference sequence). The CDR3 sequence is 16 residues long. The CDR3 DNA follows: TGTGCCAGCAGTTTTCTTAGCGGGACGCGCGGCGGACCCCAGCATTTT. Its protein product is CASSFLSGTRGGPQHF.

CDR3 sequence (DNA): TGTGCCAGCTCCTTTTTAGCGGGAGGGCGACCGGTTGAGCAGTTCTTC. Amino acids: CASSFLAGGRPVEQFF. J is TRBJ2-1 and V is TRBV18; TRBD2 agrees at 11 bases. Trimming removed 6 bases from V and 9 bases from J; junction bases left unmatched: 13. Germline loops: CDR1 KGHSH, CDR2 LQKENI. This CDR3 comprises 16 residues.

CDR3 in amino acids: CASSPTWENYGYTF. The CDR3 DNA follows: TGTGCCAGCAGCCCCACTTGGGAGAACTATGGCTACACCTTC. This sequence joins TRBV28 and TRBJ1-2; D remains ambiguous. Germline V CDR1 and CDR2: MDHEN, SYDVKM. This CDR3 has 14 amino acids. V lost 6 bases, J lost 2 bases, and 13 bases lay in between.

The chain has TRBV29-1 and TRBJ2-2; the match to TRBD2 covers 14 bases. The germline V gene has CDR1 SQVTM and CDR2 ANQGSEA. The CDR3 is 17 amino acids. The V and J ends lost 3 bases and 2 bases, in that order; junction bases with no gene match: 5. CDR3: CSVETSGRAFNTGELFF. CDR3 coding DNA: TGCAGCGTTGAGACTAGCGGGAGGGCCTTTAACACCGGGGAGCTGTTTTTT.

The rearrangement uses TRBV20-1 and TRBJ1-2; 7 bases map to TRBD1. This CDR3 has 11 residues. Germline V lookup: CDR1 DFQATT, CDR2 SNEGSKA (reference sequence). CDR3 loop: CTRDRRNGYTF. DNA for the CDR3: TGCACTCGGGACAGACGGAATGGCTACACCTTC.

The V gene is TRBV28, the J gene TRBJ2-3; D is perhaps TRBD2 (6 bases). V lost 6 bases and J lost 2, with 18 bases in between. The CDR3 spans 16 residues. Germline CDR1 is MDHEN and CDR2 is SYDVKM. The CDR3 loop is CASRAPNGRDTDTQYF. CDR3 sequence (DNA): TGTGCCAGCAGAGCCCCTAATGGGCGGGACACAGATACGCAGTATTTT.

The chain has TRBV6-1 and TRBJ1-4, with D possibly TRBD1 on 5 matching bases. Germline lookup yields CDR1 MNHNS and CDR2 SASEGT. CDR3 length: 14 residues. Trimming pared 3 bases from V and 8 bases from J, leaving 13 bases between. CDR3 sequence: CASSDRDQGEKLFF. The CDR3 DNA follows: TGTGCCAGCAGTGACCGGGACCAAGGGGAAAAACTGTTTTTT.

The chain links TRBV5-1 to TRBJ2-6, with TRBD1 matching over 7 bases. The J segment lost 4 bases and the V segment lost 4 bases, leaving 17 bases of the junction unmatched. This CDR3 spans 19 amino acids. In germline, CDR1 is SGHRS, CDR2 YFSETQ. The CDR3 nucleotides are TGCGCCAGCAGCAAAATACGGGACAGCGGACTTTTGGGGGCCAACGTCCTGACTTTC. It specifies CASSKIRDSGLLGANVLTF.

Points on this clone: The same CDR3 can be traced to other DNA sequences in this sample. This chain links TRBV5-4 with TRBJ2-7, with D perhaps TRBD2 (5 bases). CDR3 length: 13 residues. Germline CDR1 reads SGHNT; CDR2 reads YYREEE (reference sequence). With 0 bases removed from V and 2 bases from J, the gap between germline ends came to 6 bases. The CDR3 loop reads CASSLDGAYEQYF. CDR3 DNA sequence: TGTGCCAGCAGCTTGGACGGGGCCTACGAGCAGTACTTC.

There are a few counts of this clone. CDR3 residues: CASSGNSNQPQHF. DNA of the CDR3: TGTGCCAGCAGCGGAAATAGCAATCAGCCCCAGCATTTT. The chain joins TRBV9 to TRBJ1-5; D call uncertain. V lost 3 bases and J 0 bases, leaving 4 bases between the germline ends. CDR3 size: 13 residues. From germline, CDR1 is SGDLS and CDR2 YYNGEE.

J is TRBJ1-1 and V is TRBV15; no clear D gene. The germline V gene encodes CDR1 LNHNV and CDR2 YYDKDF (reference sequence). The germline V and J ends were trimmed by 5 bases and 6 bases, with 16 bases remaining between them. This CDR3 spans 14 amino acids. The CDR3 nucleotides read TGTGCCACCAGCGCTCTCCGGTGGTCAGCTGAAGCTTTCTTT. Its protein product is CATSALRWSAEAFF. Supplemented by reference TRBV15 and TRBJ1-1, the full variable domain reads DAMVIQNPRYQVTQFGKPVTLSCSQTLNHNVMYWYQQKSSQAPKLLFHYYDKDFNNEADTPDNFQSRRPNTSFCFLDIRSPGLGDTAMYLCATSALRWSAEAFFGQGTRLTVV.

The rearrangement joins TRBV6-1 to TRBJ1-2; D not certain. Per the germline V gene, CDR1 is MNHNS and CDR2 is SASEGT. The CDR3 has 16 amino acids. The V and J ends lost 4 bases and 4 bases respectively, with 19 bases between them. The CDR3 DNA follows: TGTGCCAGCAGTGTAGTCCGGGCGTCCGGGGTCTATGGCTACACCTTC. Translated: CASSVVRASGVYGYTF.

CDR3: CASTAPVAEQFF. The CDR3 DNA reads TGTGCCAGCACGGCGCCGGTGGCTGAGCAGTTCTTC. This sequence joins TRBV28 and TRBJ2-1; no clear D gene. CDR3 length: 12 residues. Trimming removed 7 bases from V and 9 bases from J, with 13 bases in between. CDR1 MDHEN and CDR2 SYDVKM come from the germline V gene.

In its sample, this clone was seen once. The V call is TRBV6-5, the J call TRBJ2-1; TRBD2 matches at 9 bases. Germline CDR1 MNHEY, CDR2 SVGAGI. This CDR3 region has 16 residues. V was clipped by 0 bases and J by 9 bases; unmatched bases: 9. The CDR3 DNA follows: TGTGCCAGCAGTTACTCGTCGCCTAGCGGGATAGGTGAGCAGTTCTTC. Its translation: CASSYSSPSGIGEQFF.

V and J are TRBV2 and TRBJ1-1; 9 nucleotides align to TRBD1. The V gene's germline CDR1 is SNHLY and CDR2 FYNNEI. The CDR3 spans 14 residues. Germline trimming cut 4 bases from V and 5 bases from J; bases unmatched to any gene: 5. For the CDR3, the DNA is TGTGCCAGCAGTGTACAGGGGGCGCAAACTGAAGCTTTCTTT. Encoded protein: CASSVQGAQTEAFF.

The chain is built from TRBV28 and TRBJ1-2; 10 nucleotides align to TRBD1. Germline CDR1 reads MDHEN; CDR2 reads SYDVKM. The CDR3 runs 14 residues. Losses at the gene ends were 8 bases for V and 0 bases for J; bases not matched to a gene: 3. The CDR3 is CASGQGGANYGYTF. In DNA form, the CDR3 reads TGTGCCAGCGGACAGGGGGGGGCTAACTATGGCTACACCTTC.

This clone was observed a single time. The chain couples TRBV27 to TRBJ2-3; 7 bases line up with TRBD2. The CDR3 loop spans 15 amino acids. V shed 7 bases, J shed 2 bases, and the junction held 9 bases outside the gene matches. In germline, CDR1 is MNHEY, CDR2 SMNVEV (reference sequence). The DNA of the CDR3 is TGTGCCAGCACCCCAAGGCTAGCGGACACAGATACGCAGTATTTT. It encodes CASTPRLADTDTQYF.